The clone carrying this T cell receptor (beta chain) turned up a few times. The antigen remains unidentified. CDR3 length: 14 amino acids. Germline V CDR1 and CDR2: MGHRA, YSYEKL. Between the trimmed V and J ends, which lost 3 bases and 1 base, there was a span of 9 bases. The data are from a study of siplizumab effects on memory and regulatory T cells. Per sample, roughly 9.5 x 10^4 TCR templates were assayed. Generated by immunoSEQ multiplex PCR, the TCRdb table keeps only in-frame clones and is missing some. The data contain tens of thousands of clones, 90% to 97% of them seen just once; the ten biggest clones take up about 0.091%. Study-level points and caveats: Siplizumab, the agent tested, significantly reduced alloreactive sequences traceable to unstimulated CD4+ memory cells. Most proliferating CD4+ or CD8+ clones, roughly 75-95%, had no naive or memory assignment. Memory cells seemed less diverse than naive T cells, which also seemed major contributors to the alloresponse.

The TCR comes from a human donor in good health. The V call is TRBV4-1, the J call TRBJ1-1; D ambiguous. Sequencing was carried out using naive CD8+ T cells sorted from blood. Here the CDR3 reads CASSQTEGNTEAFF. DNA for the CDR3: TGCGCCAGCAGCCAGACCGAGGGGAACACTGAAGCTTTCTTT.